The present T cell receptor (beta chain) was sequenced within a study of blood T cell repertoires in COVID-19. Study information: Samples representing acute and convalescent COVID-19 were sourced from the United States, Italy and Spain. PBMCs, B-cell-depleted T cells, or T cells provided the cDNA or gDNA that made up the material.

CDR3 size: 16 residues. Germline V CDR1 and CDR2: SGHNT, YENEEA. V lost 5 bases and J 5 bases, leaving 21 bases between the germline ends. The count of this clone is one. Authors' methods: Amplifying reference gene primers gave estimates of nucleated cell counts. Here immunoSEQ multiplex PCR was the method, and the copy in TCRdb shows in-frame clones only, minus some. That table furnishes V, J and clone size, whereas the DNA furnished D and trimming. The repertoire holds about 16,000 clones, about 91% seen once, with approximately 8.9% in the top ten. The chain recombines TRBV11-3 with TRBJ2-5; D is perhaps TRBD1 (6 bases). This clonotype originated in a human donor in a cohort sampled during active COVID-19. The sequenced material came from peripheral blood. This CDR3 reads CASSPLGGQRGETQYF. The CDR3 DNA sequence: TGTGCCAGCAGCCCACTAGGGGGACAAAGGGGGGAGACCCAGTACTTC.